A selection of T cell receptor beta chains follows, all from one sample in a study of T cells in Graves' hyperthyroidism and ophthalmopathy. MiXCR was run by TCRdb on the multiplex PCR reads, yielding one entry per CDR3 protein. The table records about 270,000 distinct CDR3 sequences, over 20% of them present only once. The specimen sequenced was blood. The receptors were gathered from a man aged 25 to 40 with Graves' ophthalmopathy. Both conserved end residues are part of each CDR3. D genes are given only for firm matches. The size field is filled for only some rows; it gives once, few, many or a size class.

size	V	J	D	CDR3	DNA
.	TRBV11-2	TRBJ2-5	.	CASSLDSRTQYF	TGTGCCAGCAGCTTGGATTCTCGGACTCAGTACTTC
.	TRBV9	TRBJ1-2	.	CASSVAGQTNYGYTF	TGTGCCAGCAGCGTAGCTGGACAGACTAACTATGGCTACACCTTC
.	TRBV7-9	TRBJ2-1	TRBD2	CASSLSIRTSGGDEQFF	TGTGCCAGCAGCTTATCAATTCGGACTAGCGGGGGCGATGAGCAGTTCTTC
few	TRBV6-6	TRBJ2-1	.	CASSYSGMGAGYNERFF	TGTGCCAGCAGTTACTCGGGCATGGGGGCGGGATACAATGAGCGGTTCTTC
.	TRBV6-5	TRBJ1-3	.	CASSYRTDFYSGNTIYF	TGTGCCAGCAGTTATCGGACAGACTTCTACTCTGGAAACACCATATATTTT
few	TRBV24-1	TRBJ2-1	.	CATSDQTRGDSSSNEQFF	TGTGCCACCAGTGATCAAACTAGGGGGGATTCAAGCTCCAATGAGCAGTTCTTC
many	TRBV2	TRBJ1-1	.	CASSDGGARNTEAFF	TGTGCCAGCAGTGACGGGGGGGCGCGGAACACTGAAGCTTTCTTT
many	TRBV20-1	TRBJ1-1	.	CSARWGPRNTEAFF	TGCAGTGCTAGGTGGGGCCCAAGGAACACTGAAGCTTTCTTT
many	TRBV11-2	TRBJ2-7	TRBD2	CASSAGLAGAGAYEQYF	TGTGCCAGCAGCGCGGGACTAGCGGGAGCGGGGGCCTACGAGCAGTACTTC
.	TRBV28	TRBJ2-7	TRBD1	CASSLWDRGSNEQYF	TGTGCCAGCAGTTTATGGGACAGGGGGTCGAACGAGCAGTACTTC
.	TRBV14	TRBJ2-3	.	CASSQDGADTQYF	TGTGCCAGCAGCCAGGACGGGGCAGATACGCAGTATTTT
.	TRBV15	TRBJ2-7	.	CATSRDLGVSYEQYF	TGTGCCACCAGCAGAGATCTTGGTGTCTCCTACGAGCAGTACTTC
many	TRBV30	TRBJ1-2	TRBD1	CAWKGTGRLYGYTF	TGTGCCTGGAAAGGGACAGGGCGCCTCTATGGCTACACCTTC
.	TRBV20-1	TRBJ2-2	TRBD2	CSAAPPTRTSAGELFF	TGCAGTGCTGCCCCCCCGACTAGGACTAGCGCCGGGGAGCTGTTTTTT
few	TRBV27	TRBJ1-2	TRBD1	CASSAGQGIGGYTF	TGTGCCAGCAGTGCGGGACAGGGGATCGGTGGCTACACCTTC
.	TRBV27	TRBJ2-7	TRBD1	CASGAGGGEQYF	TGTGCCAGCGGGGCAGGGGGTGGCGAGCAGTACTTC
few	TRBV29-1	TRBJ2-1	.	CSVPSESYNEQFF	TGCAGCGTCCCTAGCGAATCCTACAATGAGCAGTTCTTC